This entry features one TCR beta chain sequence. The data were produced by immunoSEQ multiplex PCR, yet TCRdb's version contains in-frame clones alone and is incomplete. Altogether 300,000 to 350,000 clones are present, 86% being singletons, with the ten largest covering 1.5% to 2.5%. Germline V gives CDR1 SGHVS, CDR2 FQNEAQ. The CDR3 loop spans 13 amino acids. Trimming took 2 bases from V and 3 from J, leaving 8 bases between them. The data are from a study of Ad26.COV2.S vaccination and SARS-CoV-2 variants. Background on the study: A participant enrolled in the COV1001 Ad26.COV2.S trial arm provided the sample.

Treatment reported: 15 to 20 received Ad26.COV2.S at low or high dose, single or two shots; about 5 received placebo; per-sample allocation not given. After the first vaccine or placebo injection, samples were drawn on day 63. Donor was an adult aged 18-55 years in Boston. Expression of Wuhan-strain SARS-CoV-2 spike came from the Ad26 vector that formed the vaccine. Source: peripheral blood, taken in a trial of Ad26.COV2.S vaccine versus placebo. The chain employs TRBV7-8 and TRBJ2-7, with D unclear. The source is a person between 18 and 65 years old who received the Ad26.COV2.S COVID-19 vaccine or a placebo. The CDR3 sequence is CASSLRPVYEQYF. CDR3 bases: TGTGCCAGCAGCTTAAGGCCAGTCTACGAGCAGTACTTC.